This T cell receptor beta chain was observed in a study of cytomegalovirus exposure and HLA in healthy donors. This clone was picked up one time. V lost 4 bases and J lost 3, with 19 bases in between. CDR3 size: 16 residues. The germline gives CDR1 MGHRA, CDR2 YSYEKL. In the PCR, 60 Vbeta and 13 Jbeta primers were used. Some clones are missing from TCRdb's copy, which holds only in-frame ones; the method was immunoSEQ multiplex PCR. The sample lists approximately 83,000 clones, over 75% occurring once. The V gene is TRBV4-1, the J gene TRBJ2-7; D perhaps matches TRBD2 (6 bases). Material: PBMCs. The sequence derives from a man aged 18 to 30 in good health and CMV-seronegative. CDR3 in DNA: TGCGCCAGCAGCCCAGTGGGACTCCCGTCCCTCTACGAGCAGTACTTC. This encodes CASSPVGLPSLYEQYF.